This TCR beta chain was documented in a study of technical replicates of blood from a few donors. Using immunoSEQ multiplex PCR, the repertoire was profiled, and TCRdb retains in-frame clones only, with some absent. Found here are under 55,000 clones, 90% to 97% of them singletons; the top ten hold about 0.41%. Sequenced input: T cells isolated from PBMCs. The source of this sequence is a human donor in good health.

For the CDR3, the DNA is TGTGCCAGCAGTCAAGCGGGGACCTACGAGCAGTACTTC. Amino acid sequence: CASSQAGTYEQYF. The chain joins TRBV6-5 to TRBJ2-7; TRBD2 matches 7 bases. The CDR3 is made up of 13 amino acids. The junction had 3 bases not matched to a gene; V was cut back by 5 bases and J by 2 bases. Germline CDR1 MNHEY, CDR2 SVGAGI.